This T cell receptor beta chain comes out of a study of blood T cell repertoires in COVID-19. Study-wide context: Nucleic acid was either cDNA or gDNA, and it came from T cells, B-cell-depleted T cells, or PBMCs.

Sequencing was performed with immunoSEQ multiplex PCR; in TCRdb, only in-frame clones are kept and a portion is missing. Of about 230,000 clones in the sample, 80% to 90% were seen once. With V trimmed by 1 base and J by 5 bases, 11 bases remained unmatched. Per the germline V gene, CDR1 is LGHDT and CDR2 is YNNKEL (reference sequence). This CDR3 spans 18 amino acids. The gene calls are TRBV3-1 (or the pseudogene TRBV3-2) and TRBJ2-2, with 9 positions matching TRBD2. The receptor was derived from a man aged 45 to 65 with COVID-19, enrolled during active disease. The specimen sequenced was peripheral blood. CDR3 amino acids: CASSQVRLAGRETGELFF. CDR3 in DNA: TGTGCCAGCAGCCAAGTGCGGCTAGCGGGGAGAGAAACCGGGGAGCTGTTTTTT.